The clone carrying this TCR beta chain was recorded at least ten times. The source of the sample is a study of shared clonotypes between healthy human individuals. The CDR3 has 12 amino acids. V dropped 3 bases and J dropped 9 bases, with 12 bases sitting between them. Germline CDR1 SNHLY, CDR2 FYNNEI. There were no recent acute infections or vaccinations among the donors, who were healthy HIV-negative adults. At the deep level, the assay was run. Sequenced by immunoSEQ multiplex PCR; TCRdb stores in-frame clones only, minus some. The sample holds about 670,000 clones, approximately 79% seen once. The chain links TRBV2 to TRBJ2-7; D unresolved. This clonotype originated in a woman aged 30 to 39 in good health. Sequencing was done on a sample of memory CD4+ T cells sorted from blood. Subset meaning: CD45RA-negative fraction. The CDR3 DNA is TGTGCCAGCAGTGATCCCCCCGAGCGGCAGTACTTC. As protein: CASSDPPERQYF.